The clone carrying this T cell receptor beta chain was counted between two and nine times. The antigen is not known. The data were taken from a study of T cell repertoires in cytomegalovirus infection. Study context: The authors relied on CMV epitopes, both recently identified HLA-C-restricted and well-studied HLA-B-restricted. Public TCR beta signatures indicated both CMV infection and matching HLA type.

The CDR3 length is 16 residues. Trimming took 0 bases from V and 3 from J, leaving 11 bases between them. Germline V lookup: CDR1 SGHVS, CDR2 FQNEAQ. TCRdb analysed the reads with MiXCR anew, one entry per CDR3 protein. The sample carries 450,000 to 550,000 distinct CDR3 sequences, 40% to 50% recorded once. Study observations and caveats: Totalled public TCR beta family frequency picked out people who carried CMV plus the relevant HLA. HLA-C-restricted CMV clonotypes gave the most frequent clonotype in two of eight donors.

This sequence was found in a human donor in good health (CMV status not recorded). Some clones in this sample may be carry-over from other donors' samples. The chain links TRBV7-8 to TRBJ2-2; D remains unclear. Sequences were derived from cultured PBMCs, sampled from culture after CMV antigen stimulation. The CDR3 region has the DNA TGTGCCAGCAGCTTAGCGGTTGGGGTGGACACCGGGGAGCTGTTTTTT. It codes for CASSLAVGVDTGELFF.